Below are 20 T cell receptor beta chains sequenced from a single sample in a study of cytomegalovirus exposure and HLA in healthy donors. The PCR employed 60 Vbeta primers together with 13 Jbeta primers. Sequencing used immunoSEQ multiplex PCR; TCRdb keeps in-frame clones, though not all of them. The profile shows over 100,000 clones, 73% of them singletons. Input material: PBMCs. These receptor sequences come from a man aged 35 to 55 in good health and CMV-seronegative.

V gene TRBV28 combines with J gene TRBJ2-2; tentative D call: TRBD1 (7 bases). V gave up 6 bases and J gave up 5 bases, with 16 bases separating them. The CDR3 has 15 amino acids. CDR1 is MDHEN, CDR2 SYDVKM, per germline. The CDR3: CASSRRGLRTGELFF. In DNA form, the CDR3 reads TGTGCCAGCAGCCGGAGGGGGCTACGGACCGGGGAGCTGTTTTTT.

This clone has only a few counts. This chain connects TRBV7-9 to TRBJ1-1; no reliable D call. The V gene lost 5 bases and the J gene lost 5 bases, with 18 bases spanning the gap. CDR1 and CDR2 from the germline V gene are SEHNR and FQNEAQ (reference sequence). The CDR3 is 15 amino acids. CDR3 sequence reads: CASSQDHRAGTEAFF. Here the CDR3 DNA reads TGTGCCAGCAGCCAAGACCATCGGGCGGGGACTGAAGCTTTCTTT.

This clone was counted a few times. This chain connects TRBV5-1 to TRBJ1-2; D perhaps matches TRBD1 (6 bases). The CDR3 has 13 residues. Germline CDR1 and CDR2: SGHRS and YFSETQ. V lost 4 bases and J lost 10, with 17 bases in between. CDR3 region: CASSLRDTPLYTF. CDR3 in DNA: TGCGCCAGCAGCCTCCGGGACACTCCACTCTACACCTTC.

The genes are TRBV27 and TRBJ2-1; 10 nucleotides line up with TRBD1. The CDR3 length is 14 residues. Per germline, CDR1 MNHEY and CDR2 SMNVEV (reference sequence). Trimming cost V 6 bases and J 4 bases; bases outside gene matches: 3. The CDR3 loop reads CASRTGGRYNEQFF. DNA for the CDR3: TGTGCCAGCAGGACAGGGGGCAGGTACAATGAGCAGTTCTTC.

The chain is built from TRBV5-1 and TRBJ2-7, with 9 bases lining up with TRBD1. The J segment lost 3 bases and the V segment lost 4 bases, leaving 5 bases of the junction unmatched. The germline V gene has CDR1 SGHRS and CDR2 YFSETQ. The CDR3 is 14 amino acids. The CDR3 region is CASSPGTGNYEQYF. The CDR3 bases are TGCGCCAGCAGCCCCGGGACAGGGAACTACGAGCAGTACTTC.

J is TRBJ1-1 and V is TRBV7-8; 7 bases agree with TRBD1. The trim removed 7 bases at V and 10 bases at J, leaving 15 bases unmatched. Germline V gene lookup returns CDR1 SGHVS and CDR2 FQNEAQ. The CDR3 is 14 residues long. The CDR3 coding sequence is TGTGCCAGCACCTCAACCTTGCGAGACAGGGTAGCTTTCTTT. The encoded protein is CASTSTLRDRVAFF.

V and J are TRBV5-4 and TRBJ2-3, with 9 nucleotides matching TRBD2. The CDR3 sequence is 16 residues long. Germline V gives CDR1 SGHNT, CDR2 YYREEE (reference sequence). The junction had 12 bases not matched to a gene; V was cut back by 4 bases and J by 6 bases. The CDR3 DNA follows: TGTGCCAGCAGCCCCCCCGGGTCTAGCGGGGCCGATACGCAGTATTTT. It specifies CASSPPGSSGADTQYF.

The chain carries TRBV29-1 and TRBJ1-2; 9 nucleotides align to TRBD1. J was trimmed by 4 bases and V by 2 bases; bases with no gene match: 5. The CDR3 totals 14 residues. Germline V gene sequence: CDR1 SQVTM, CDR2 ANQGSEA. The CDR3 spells CSVEHRGLGYGYTF. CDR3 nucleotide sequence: TGCAGCGTTGAACACAGGGGGCTGGGCTATGGCTACACCTTC. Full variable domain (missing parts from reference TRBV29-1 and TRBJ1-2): SAVISQKPSRDICQRGTSLTIQCQVDSQVTMMFWYRQQPGQSLTLIATANQGSEATYESGFVIDKFPISRPNLTFSTLTVSNMSPEDSSIYLCSVEHRGLGYGYTFGSGTRLTVV.

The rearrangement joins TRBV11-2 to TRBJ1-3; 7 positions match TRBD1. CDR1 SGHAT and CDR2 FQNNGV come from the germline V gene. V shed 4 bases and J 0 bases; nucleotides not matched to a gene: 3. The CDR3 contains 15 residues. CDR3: CASSSNRGSGNTIYF. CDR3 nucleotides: TGTGCCAGCAGCTCAAACAGGGGCTCTGGAAACACCATATATTTT.

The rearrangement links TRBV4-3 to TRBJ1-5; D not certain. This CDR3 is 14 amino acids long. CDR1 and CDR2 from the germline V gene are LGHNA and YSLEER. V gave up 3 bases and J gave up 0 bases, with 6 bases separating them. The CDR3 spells CASSQSYSNQPQHF. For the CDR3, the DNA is TGCGCCAGCAGCCAGAGCTATAGCAATCAGCCCCAGCATTTT.

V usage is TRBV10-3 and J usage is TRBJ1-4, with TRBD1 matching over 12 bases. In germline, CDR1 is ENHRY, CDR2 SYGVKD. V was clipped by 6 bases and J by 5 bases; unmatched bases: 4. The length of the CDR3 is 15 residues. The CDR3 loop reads CAIRRDRGPNEKLFF. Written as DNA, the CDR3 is TGTGCCATCAGAAGGGACAGGGGGCCGAATGAAAAACTGTTTTTT.

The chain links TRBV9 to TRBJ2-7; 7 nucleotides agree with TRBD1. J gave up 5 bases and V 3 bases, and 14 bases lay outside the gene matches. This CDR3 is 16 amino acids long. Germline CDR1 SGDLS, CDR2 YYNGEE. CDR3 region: CASSAASDRTLDEQYF. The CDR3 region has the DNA TGTGCCAGCAGCGCGGCCTCGGACAGGACCCTCGACGAGCAGTACTTC.

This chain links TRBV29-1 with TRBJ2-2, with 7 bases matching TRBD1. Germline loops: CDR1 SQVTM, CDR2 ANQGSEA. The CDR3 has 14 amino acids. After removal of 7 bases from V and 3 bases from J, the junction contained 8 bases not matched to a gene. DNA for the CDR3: TGCAGCGGGGGGCAGGGGGTCGACACCGGGGAGCTGTTTTTT. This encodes CSGGQGVDTGELFF.

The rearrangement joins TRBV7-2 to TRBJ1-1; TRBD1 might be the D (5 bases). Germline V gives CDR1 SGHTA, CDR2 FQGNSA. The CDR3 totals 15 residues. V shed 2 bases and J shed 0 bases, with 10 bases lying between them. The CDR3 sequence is CASSLQEGLNTEAFF. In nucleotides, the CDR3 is TGTGCCAGCAGCTTACAGGAGGGGTTGAACACTGAAGCTTTCTTT.

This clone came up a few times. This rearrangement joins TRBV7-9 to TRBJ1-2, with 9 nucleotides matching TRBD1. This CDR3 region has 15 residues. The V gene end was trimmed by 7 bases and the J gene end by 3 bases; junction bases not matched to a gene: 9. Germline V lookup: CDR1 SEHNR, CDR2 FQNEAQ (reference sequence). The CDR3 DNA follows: TGTGCCAGCACCCAACAGGGGGCGGTTCACTATGGCTACACCTTC. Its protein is CASTQQGAVHYGYTF.

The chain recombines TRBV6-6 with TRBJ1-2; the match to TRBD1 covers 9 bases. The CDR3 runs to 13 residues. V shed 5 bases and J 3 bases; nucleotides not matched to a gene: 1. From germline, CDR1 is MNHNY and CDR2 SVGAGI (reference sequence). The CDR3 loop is CASSRDRDYGYTF. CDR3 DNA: TGTGCCAGCAGTAGGGACAGGGACTATGGCTACACCTTC.

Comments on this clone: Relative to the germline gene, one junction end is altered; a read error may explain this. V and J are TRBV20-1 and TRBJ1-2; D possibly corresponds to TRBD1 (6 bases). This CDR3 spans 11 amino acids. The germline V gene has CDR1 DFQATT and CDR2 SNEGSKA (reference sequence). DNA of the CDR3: TGCAGTGCTAAGGGGGACTACGGCTACACCTTC. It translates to CSAKGDYGYTF.

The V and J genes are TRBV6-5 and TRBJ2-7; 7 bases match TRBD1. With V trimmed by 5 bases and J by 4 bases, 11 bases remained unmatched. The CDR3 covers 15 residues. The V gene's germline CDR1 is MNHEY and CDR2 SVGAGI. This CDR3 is CASSAGEGGEYEQYF. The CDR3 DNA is TGTGCCAGCAGTGCTGGGGAAGGGGGCGAATACGAGCAGTACTTC.

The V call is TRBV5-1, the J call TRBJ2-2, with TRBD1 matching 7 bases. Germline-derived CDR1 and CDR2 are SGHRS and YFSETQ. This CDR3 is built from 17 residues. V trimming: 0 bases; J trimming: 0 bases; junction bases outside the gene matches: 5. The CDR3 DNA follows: TGCGCCAGCAGCTTGGGCTGGGGACAGACGAACACCGGGGAGCTGTTTTTT. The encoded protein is CASSLGWGQTNTGELFF.

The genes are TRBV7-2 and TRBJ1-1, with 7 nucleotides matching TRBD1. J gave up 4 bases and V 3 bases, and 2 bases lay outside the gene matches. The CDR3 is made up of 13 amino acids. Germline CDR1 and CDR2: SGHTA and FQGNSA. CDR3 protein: CASSFPGGTEAFF. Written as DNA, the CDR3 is TGTGCCAGCAGCTTCCCAGGGGGCACTGAAGCTTTCTTT.